The rows below give T cell receptor beta chains drawn from one sample of a study of cytomegalovirus exposure and HLA in healthy donors. The protocol was immunoSEQ multiplex PCR, while the TCRdb copy is restricted to in-frame clones and leaves out a portion. The data contain 100,000 or so clones, 69% of them singletons. The sequencing input was PBMCs. These receptor sequences come from a man aged 30 to 45 in good health and CMV-seronegative. Both conserved end residues are part of each CDR3. The order of the fields is J gene, clone size, V gene, D gene, CDR3 protein, CDR3 DNA. A D gene is named only where the DNA matches it firmly. The size of a clone is reported for some rows only, either as once, few or many, or as a class for expanded clones.

TRBJ1-2 | . | TRBV5-5 | . | CASSATEEYGYTF | TGTGCCAGCAGCGCGACGGAGGAGTATGGCTACACCTTC
TRBJ2-1 | once | TRBV2 | TRBD2 | CASSARGSTNEQFF | TGTGCCAGCAGTGCGCGCGGGAGTACGAATGAGCAGTTCTTC
TRBJ2-1 | . | TRBV10-3 | TRBD2 | CATKPSSGRDYNEQFF | TGTGCCACGAAACCTTCTAGCGGGAGGGATTACAATGAGCAGTTCTTC
TRBJ1-5 | . | TRBV5-6 | . | CASSVRRTGYNQPQHF | TGTGCCAGCAGCGTCCGCCGAACAGGATACAATCAGCCCCAGCATTTT
TRBJ2-1 | few | TRBV19 | . | CASRGRGMGNEQFF | TGTGCCAGTAGAGGCAGGGGAATGGGGAATGAGCAGTTCTTC
TRBJ2-5 | . | TRBV7-7 | . | CASSLAHSSCQTQYF | TGTGCTAGCAGCTTAGCCCATTCTAGCTGCCAGACCCAGTACTTC
TRBJ1-5 | . | TRBV18 | . | CASSPQGRNQPQHF | TGTGCCAGCTCACCTCAGGGTCGCAATCAGCCCCAGCATTTT
TRBJ2-7 | . | TRBV28 | . | CASSSNQLYEQYF | TGTGCCAGCTCGTCAAACCAACTCTACGAGCAGTACTTC
TRBJ2-7 | . | TRBV9 | TRBD2 | CASSVAGGGTYEQYF | TGTGCCAGCAGCGTAGCTGGGGGGGGTACCTACGAGCAGTACTTC
TRBJ1-3 | . | TRBV27 | . | CASSARLSGNTIYF | TGTGCCAGCAGTGCCCGACTCTCTGGAAACACCATATATTTT
TRBJ1-1 | . | TRBV6-5 | TRBD1 | CASSRTGFPNTEAFF | TGTGCCAGCAGTAGGACAGGGTTCCCGAACACTGAAGCTTTCTTT
TRBJ1-1 | . | TRBV7-3 | . | CASSLTGPNTEAFF | TGTGCCAGCAGCTTAACGGGGCCGAACACTGAAGCTTTCTTT
TRBJ2-3 | . | TRBV5-1 | TRBD2 | CASSLLRGGTDTQYF | TGCGCCAGCAGCTTGCTCCGGGGGGGCACAGATACGCAGTATTTT
TRBJ1-4 | . | TRBV7-2 | TRBD1 | CASSPDRGSEKLFF | TGTGCCAGCAGCCCGGACAGGGGAAGCGAAAAACTGTTTTTT
TRBJ1-1 | . | TRBV9 | TRBD1 | CASSVLDQGVNTEAFF | TGTGCCAGCAGCGTATTAGACCAGGGGGTGAACACTGAAGCTTTCTTT
TRBJ2-1 | few | TRBV27 | . | CASSHGSSYNEQFF | TGTGCCAGCAGCCACGGGAGTTCCTACAATGAGCAGTTCTTC
TRBJ1-1 | . | TRBV25-1 | . | CASSEYRGGGPYTEAFF | TGTGCCAGCAGTGAATACAGGGGTGGTGGGCCGTACACTGAAGCTTTCTTT
TRBJ1-4 | . | TRBV19 | TRBD1 | CASSIGTGKEKLFF | TGTGCCAGTAGTATCGGGACAGGGAAAGAAAAACTGTTTTTT
TRBJ1-5 | few | TRBV28 | . | CASSFTDRINGPQHF | TGTGCCAGCAGTTTTACCGACAGGATCAATGGGCCCCAGCATTTT
TRBJ2-3 | . | TRBV7-3 | TRBD2 | CASSLFSGRSDTQYF | TGTGCCAGCAGCTTATTTAGCGGGAGATCGGATACGCAGTATTTT
TRBJ2-3 | . | TRBV18 | TRBD1 | CASSPGQGSTDTQYF | TGTGCCAGCTCACCCGGACAGGGGAGCACAGATACGCAGTATTTT
TRBJ1-5 | . | TRBV21-1 | . | CASRERGDQPQHF | TGTGCCAGCAGAGAGCGGGGTGATCAGCCCCAGCATTTT
TRBJ2-5 | . | TRBV19 | TRBD1 | CASRVPGGETQYF | TGTGCCAGTAGAGTCCCAGGGGGAGAGACCCAGTACTTC
TRBJ2-3 | once | TRBV4-2 | TRBD2 | CASSHPAGVSDTQYF | TGTGCCAGCAGCCATCCGGCGGGAGTCTCAGATACGCAGTATTTT
TRBJ2-7 | . | TRBV4-2 | . | CASSQQGYEQYF | TGTGCCAGCAGCCAGCAGGGATACGAGCAGTACTTC
TRBJ2-2 | few | TRBV5-1 | . | CASTQRTNTGELFF | TGCGCCAGCACCCAGCGGACGAACACCGGGGAGCTGTTTTTT
TRBJ1-5 | . | TRBV18 | . | CASSPSAGINQPQHF | TGTGCCAGCTCACCCTCGGCAGGAATCAATCAGCCCCAGCATTTT
TRBJ1-1 | . | TRBV4-3 | . | CASSRGTKMNTEAFF | TGCGCCAGCAGCCGGGGCACCAAAATGAACACTGAAGCTTTCTTT
TRBJ1-1 | once | TRBV5-5 | TRBD1 | CASSLGEDRGLQGIEAFF | TGTGCCAGCAGCTTGGGTGAGGACAGGGGACTCCAGGGGATTGAAGCTTTCTTT
TRBJ2-7 | . | TRBV4-3 | TRBD2 | CASSQDMVAGTYSYEQYF | TGCGCCAGCAGCCAAGATATGGTAGCGGGAACTTACTCCTACGAGCAGTACTTC
TRBJ2-2 | once | TRBV6-4 | . | CATRPYNTGELFF | TGTGCCACCCGCCCCTATAACACCGGGGAGCTGTTTTTT
TRBJ2-1 | . | TRBV10-2 | . | CASRPDGYEQFF | TGCGCCAGCAGACCCGACGGGTATGAGCAGTTCTTC
TRBJ2-1 | . | TRBV2 | TRBD2 | CASTPDIAGVSNEQFF | TGTGCCAGCACCCCCGATATTGCGGGAGTGTCGAATGAGCAGTTCTTC
TRBJ2-7 | . | TRBV5-4 | . | CASSPQPGLQDEQYF | TGTGCCAGCAGCCCGCAACCGGGTCTACAGGACGAGCAGTACTTC
TRBJ1-1 | . | TRBV7-9 | . | CASSLVAGAGTEAFF | TGTGCCAGCAGCTTAGTGGCAGGGGCGGGCACTGAAGCTTTCTTT
TRBJ2-3 | . | TRBV30 | . | CAWSWAVLTDTQYF | TGTGCCTGGAGTTGGGCAGTATTAACAGATACGCAGTATTTT
TRBJ2-3 | . | TRBV19 | TRBD2 | CASSRVFGASGPTDTQYF | TGTGCCAGCTCCAGGGTCTTTGGTGCTAGCGGGCCCACAGATACGCAGTATTTT
TRBJ1-1 | . | TRBV18 | . | CASSPRSVNTEAFF | TGTGCCAGCTCACCTCGATCGGTGAACACTGAAGCTTTCTTT
TRBJ1-4 | few | TRBV5-4 | . | CASSAGQHEKLFF | TGTGCCAGCAGCGCCGGACAGCATGAAAAACTGTTTTTT
TRBJ1-6 | . | TRBV6-6 | TRBD1 | CASTQTGSSYNSPLHF | TGTGCCAGCACCCAGACAGGGAGTTCCTATAATTCACCCCTCCACTTT
TRBJ2-5 | . | TRBV29-1 | . | CSVLGPRGETQYF | TGCAGCGTACTGGGACCCAGGGGAGAGACCCAGTACTTC
TRBJ2-2 | . | TRBV14 | . | CASSQVGRPSTGELFF | TGTGCCAGCAGCCAAGTGGGGAGGCCTAGCACCGGGGAGCTGTTTTTT
TRBJ2-3 | . | TRBV28 | . | CASSRRSAGTDTQYF | TGTGCCAGCAGCCGGCGCTCTGCAGGGACAGATACGCAGTATTTT
TRBJ1-5 | . | TRBV7-2 | . | CASSFGQPHQPQHF | TGTGCCAGCAGCTTCGGACAGCCTCATCAGCCCCAGCATTTT
TRBJ1-1 | . | TRBV30 | . | CAWRLDLKTEAFF | TGTGCCTGGAGATTAGATTTAAAGACTGAAGCTTTCTTT
TRBJ2-7 | . | TRBV4-1 | TRBD2 | CASSQGGRTREYEQYF | TGCGCCAGCAGCCAAGGCGGTAGGACTAGAGAGTACGAGCAGTACTTC
TRBJ1-1 | few | TRBV15 | . | CATSRDSGSTEAFF | TGTGCCACCAGCAGAGATTCGGGTTCCACTGAAGCTTTCTTT
TRBJ2-5 | . | TRBV4-3 | TRBD2 | CASSQDKARTSNGSIKTQYF | TGCGCCAGCAGCCAAGATAAAGCGCGGACTAGCAACGGGAGCATAAAGACCCAGTACTTC
TRBJ1-1 | few | TRBV18 | . | CASSPRGLNTEAFF | TGTGCCAGCTCACCAAGGGGCCTTAACACTGAAGCTTTCTTT
TRBJ1-2 | . | TRBV19 | . | CASSIHRGNGYTF | TGTGCCAGTAGTATACACCGGGGGAACGGCTACACCTTC
TRBJ1-4 | . | TRBV7-9 | . | CASSLRRGATNEKLFF | TGTGCCAGCAGCTTACGGAGGGGTGCAACTAATGAAAAACTGTTTTTT
TRBJ2-3 | . | TRBV5-1 | TRBD2 | CASSPGLAALTDTQYF | TGCGCCAGCAGCCCTGGTCTAGCGGCCCTCACAGATACGCAGTATTTT
TRBJ2-5 | . | TRBV10-3 | . | CAISRGAETQYF | TGTGCCATCTCTCGGGGGGCGGAGACCCAGTACTTC
TRBJ2-7 | . | TRBV6-5 | . | CASSSSVVGGVEQYF | TGTGCCAGCAGTTCCTCCGTAGTAGGGGGGGTTGAGCAGTACTTC
TRBJ2-1 | few | TRBV5-1 | TRBD2 | CASSWGTSGVYNEQFF | TGCGCCAGCAGCTGGGGGACTAGCGGGGTCTACAATGAGCAGTTCTTC
TRBJ2-5 | . | TRBV7-9 | . | CASSFIWAETQYF | TGTGCCAGCAGCTTTATCTGGGCGGAGACCCAGTACTTC
TRBJ1-2 | . | TRBV7-2 | . | CASSWTGPEGVGYTF | TGTGCCAGCAGCTGGACCGGGCCAGAGGGGGTCGGCTACACCTTC
TRBJ1-3 | . | TRBV19 | TRBD1 | CASTGLNRGITGNTIYF | TGTGCCAGTACCGGACTAAACAGGGGAATAACAGGAAACACCATATATTTT
TRBJ2-7 | . | TRBV28 | TRBD2 | CASSLLLAEPSSYEQYF | TGTGCCAGCAGTTTATTACTAGCGGAGCCGAGCTCCTACGAGCAGTACTTC
TRBJ2-2 | . | TRBV19 | TRBD1 | CASSITETGAMNTGELFF | TGTGCCAGTAGCATCACTGAGACAGGGGCGATGAACACCGGGGAGCTGTTTTTT